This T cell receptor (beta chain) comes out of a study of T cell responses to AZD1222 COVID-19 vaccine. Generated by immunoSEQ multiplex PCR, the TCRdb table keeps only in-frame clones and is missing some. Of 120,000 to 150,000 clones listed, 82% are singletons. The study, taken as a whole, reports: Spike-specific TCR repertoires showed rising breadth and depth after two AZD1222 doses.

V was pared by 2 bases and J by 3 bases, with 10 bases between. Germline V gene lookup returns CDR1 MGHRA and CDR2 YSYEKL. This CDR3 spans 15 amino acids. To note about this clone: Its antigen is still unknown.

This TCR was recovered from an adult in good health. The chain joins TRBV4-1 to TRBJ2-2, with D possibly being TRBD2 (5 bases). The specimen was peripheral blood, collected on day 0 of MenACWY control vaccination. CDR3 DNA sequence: TGCGCCAGCAGCCAACCCGGGGTCTACACCGGGGAGCTGTTTTTT. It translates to CASSQPGVYTGELFF.